This section outlines one T cell receptor beta chain sequence together with its context. Replicate PCRs from sorted subsets contained 200 ng DNA, which is 30,000 to 35,000 T cell genomes. Method: immunoSEQ multiplex PCR; TCRdb's copy keeps in-frame clones and lacks some. There are under 120,000 clones in the sample; about 66% occur only once, and roughly 22% lies in the top ten. This entry comes from a study of shared clonotypes between healthy human individuals. Losses at the gene ends were 1 base for V and 7 bases for J; bases not matched to a gene: 4. CDR1 is SGHVS, CDR2 FNYEAQ, per germline. CDR3 length: 14 residues. The CD8 memory fraction combined CD45RO+ cells with TemRA cells (CCR7-negative CD45RA+).

V usage is TRBV7-6 and J usage is TRBJ2-7; 10 nucleotides align to TRBD2. This receptor was identified in a woman aged 25 to 39 in good health. Sequencing was done on a sample of memory CD8+ T cells sorted from blood. The subset is: CD45RO+ cells pooled with CCR7-negative TemRA cells. The CDR3 sequence is CASSLELAGSEQYF. CDR3 nucleotide sequence: TGTGCCAGCAGCTTAGAACTAGCGGGAAGTGAGCAGTACTTC. Full variable domain (remainder filled in from reference TRBV7-6 and TRBJ2-7): GAGVSQSPRYKVTKRGQDVALRCDPISGHVSLYWYRQALGQGPEFLTYFNYEAQQDKSGLPNDRFSAERPEGSISTLTIQRTEQRDSAMYRCASSLELAGSEQYFGPGTRLTVT.